This T cell receptor (beta chain) came from a study of neurological immune-mediated disorders. Every sequencing run produced over 180 million TCR-beta sequences, and the sequences from any one run covered 15-18 subjects. TCRdb redid the calling of the 5' RACE reads with MiXCR, one entry per CDR3 protein. The table shows around 100,000 distinct CDR3 sequences, with less than 14% occurring only once. This clonotype was counted at least ten times. The time point: longitudinal time-point 3. The starting material, 2 million PBMCs stored at -80 C, gave rise to the unsorted libraries. Per germline, CDR1 SGHRS and CDR2 YFSETQ. V was trimmed by 4 bases and J by 6 bases, leaving 16 bases between them. The CDR3 loop spans 15 amino acids.

The chain links TRBV5-1 to TRBJ2-2, with D possibly TRBD1 on 5 matching bases. Sequencing was performed on PBMCs. This TCR derives from a female donor with HTLV-1-associated myelopathy (HAM/TSP). CDR3 region: CASSPQGRPSGELFF. CDR3 coding DNA: TGCGCCAGCAGCCCGCAGGGAAGGCCGTCCGGGGAGCTGTTTTTT.